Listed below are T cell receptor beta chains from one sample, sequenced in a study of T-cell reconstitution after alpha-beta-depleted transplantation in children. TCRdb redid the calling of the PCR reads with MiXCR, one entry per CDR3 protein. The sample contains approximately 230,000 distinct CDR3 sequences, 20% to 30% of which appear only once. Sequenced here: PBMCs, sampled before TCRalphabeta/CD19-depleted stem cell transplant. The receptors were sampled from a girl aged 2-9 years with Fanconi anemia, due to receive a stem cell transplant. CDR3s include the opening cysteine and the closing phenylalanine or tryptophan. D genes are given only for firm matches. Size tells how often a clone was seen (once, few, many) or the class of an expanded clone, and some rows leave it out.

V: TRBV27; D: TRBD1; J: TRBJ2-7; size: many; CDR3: CASSLGDRVYEQYF; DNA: TGTGCCAGCAGTTTAGGGGACAGGGTCTACGAGCAGTACTTC
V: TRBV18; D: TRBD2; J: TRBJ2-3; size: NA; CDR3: CASSPVGGADTQYF; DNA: TGTGCCAGCTCACCAGTCGGGGGGGCAGATACGCAGTATTTT
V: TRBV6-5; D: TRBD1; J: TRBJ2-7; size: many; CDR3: CASSYKQGVYSYEQYF; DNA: TGTGCCAGCAGTTACAAACAGGGGGTCTACTCCTACGAGCAGTACTTC
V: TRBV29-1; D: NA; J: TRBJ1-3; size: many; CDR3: CSVSSLSGNTIYF; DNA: TGCAGCGTTTCTTCCCTCTCTGGAAACACCATATATTTT
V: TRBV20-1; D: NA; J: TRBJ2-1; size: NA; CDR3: CSASSLSGISYNEQFF; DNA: TGCAGTGCTAGTTCCCTTAGCGGTATCTCCTACAATGAGCAGTTCTTC
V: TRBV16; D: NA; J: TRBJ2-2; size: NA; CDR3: CASSQSMMRGTGELFF; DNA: TGTGCCAGCAGCCAATCGATGATGAGGGGCACCGGGGAGCTGTTTTTT
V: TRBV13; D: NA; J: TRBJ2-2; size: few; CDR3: CASSHNQGTGELFF; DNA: TGTGCCAGCAGCCACAATCAGGGAACCGGGGAGCTGTTTTTT
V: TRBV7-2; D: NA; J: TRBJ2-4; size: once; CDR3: CASSLPGARDIQYF; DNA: TGTGCCAGCAGCTTACCGGGGGCGCGAGACATTCAGTACTTC
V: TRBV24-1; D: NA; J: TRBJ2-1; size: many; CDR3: CATSDSGSVYHNEQFF; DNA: TGTGCCACCAGTGATTCGGGATCGGTATACCACAATGAGCAGTTCTTC
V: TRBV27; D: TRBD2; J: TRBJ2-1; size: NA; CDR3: CASNSISGRKFYEQFF; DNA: TGTGCCAGCAATTCCATTAGCGGGAGGAAATTTTACGAGCAGTTCTTC
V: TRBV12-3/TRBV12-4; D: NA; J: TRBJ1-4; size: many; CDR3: CASSFEAEKLFF; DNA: TGTGCCAGCAGTTTTGAAGCGGAAAAACTGTTTTTT
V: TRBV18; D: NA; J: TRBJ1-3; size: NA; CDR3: CASSPWFTGNTIYF; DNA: TGTGCCAGCTCACCATGGTTTACCGGAAACACCATATATTTT
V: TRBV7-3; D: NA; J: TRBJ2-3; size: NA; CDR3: CASSLTRSDTQYF; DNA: TGTGCCAGCAGCTTAACTAGATCAGATACGCAGTATTTT
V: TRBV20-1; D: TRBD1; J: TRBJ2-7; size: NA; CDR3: CSAFGDRVKSSYEQYF; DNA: TGCAGTGCGTTTGGGGACAGGGTTAAAAGTTCCTACGAGCAGTACTTC
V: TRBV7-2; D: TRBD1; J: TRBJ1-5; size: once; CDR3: CASSLRQGQPQHF; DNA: TGTGCCAGCAGCTTACGACAGGGTCAGCCCCAGCATTTT
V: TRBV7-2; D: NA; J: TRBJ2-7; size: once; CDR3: CASSLAHVGASSYEQYF; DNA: TGTGCCAGCAGCTTAGCCCATGTAGGGGCATCCTCCTACGAGCAGTACTTC
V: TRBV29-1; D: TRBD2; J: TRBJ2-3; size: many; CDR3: CSVERERPTDTQYF; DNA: TGCAGCGTTGAGCGGGAGAGACCCACAGATACGCAGTATTTT
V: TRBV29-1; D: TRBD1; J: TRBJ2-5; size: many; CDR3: CSGTGEIETQYF; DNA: TGCAGCGGGACAGGGGAGATCGAGACCCAGTACTTC
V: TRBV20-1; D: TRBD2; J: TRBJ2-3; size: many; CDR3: CSAITSGRWTDTQYF; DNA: TGCAGTGCTATTACTAGCGGGAGATGGACAGATACGCAGTATTTT
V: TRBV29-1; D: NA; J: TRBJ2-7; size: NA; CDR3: CSVGTHSYEQYF; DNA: TGCAGCGTTGGAACCCACTCCTACGAGCAGTACTTC
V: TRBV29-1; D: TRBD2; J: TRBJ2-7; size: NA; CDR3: CSVEGTTSGDSYEQYF; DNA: TGCAGCGTTGAAGGAACGACTAGCGGCGACTCCTACGAGCAGTACTTC
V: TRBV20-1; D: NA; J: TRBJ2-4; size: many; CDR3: CSASVRGGRNIQYF; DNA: TGCAGTGCTAGTGTGAGAGGGGGTAGGAACATTCAGTACTTC